A selection of T cell receptor beta chains follows, all from one sample in a study of identical twins. TCRdb fed the 5' RACE reads into MiXCR, producing one record per CDR3 protein. The sample yields some 760,000 distinct CDR3 sequences, around a sixth seen once. Another study also made use of these data, one on T cells expressing NK-cell markers.

Sequencing was performed on PBMCs. Receptors originate from a woman between 18 and 30 years old in good health. The CDR3 runs from the conserved cysteine through the conserved F or W. The order of the fields is CDR3 protein, CDR3 DNA, J gene, V gene, D gene, CDR3 length, clone size. A D gene is named only where the DNA matches it firmly. Not all rows give a size; the values are once, few, many and, for expanded clones, a class.

CDR3aa: CASSLGWLHWAIHEQYF; CDR3nt: TGTGCCAGCAGCTTAGGATGGTTGCATTGGGCGATCCACGAGCAGTACTTC; j_gene: TRBJ2-7; v_gene: TRBV11-2; d_gene: -; len: 17; abundance: -
CDR3aa: CSAKRVLNTEAFF; CDR3nt: TGCAGTGCCAAGAGGGTCCTGAACACTGAAGCTTTCTTT; j_gene: TRBJ1-1; v_gene: TRBV20-1; d_gene: -; len: 13; abundance: -
CDR3aa: CSARQRNTGELFF; CDR3nt: TGCAGTGCTCGTCAGAGGAACACCGGGGAGCTGTTTTTT; j_gene: TRBJ2-2; v_gene: TRBV20-1; d_gene: -; len: 13; abundance: few
CDR3aa: CAWSGGLSTDTQYF; CDR3nt: TGTGCCTGGAGTGGGGGCCTTAGCACAGATACGCAGTATTTT; j_gene: TRBJ2-3; v_gene: TRBV30; d_gene: -; len: 14; abundance: -
CDR3aa: CSAAPSAYNEQFF; CDR3nt: TGCAGTGCTGCGCCTAGCGCCTACAATGAGCAGTTCTTC; j_gene: TRBJ2-1; v_gene: TRBV20-1; d_gene: -; len: 13; abundance: -
CDR3aa: CASSSWTGSAGELFF; CDR3nt: TGCGCCAGCAGCTCGTGGACAGGGTCCGCCGGGGAGCTGTTTTTT; j_gene: TRBJ2-2; v_gene: TRBV5-1; d_gene: TRBD1; len: 15; abundance: once
CDR3aa: CASSFGLAKNIQYF; CDR3nt: TGTGCCAGCAGTTTCGGTCTAGCCAAAAACATTCAGTACTTC; j_gene: TRBJ2-4; v_gene: TRBV12-3/TRBV12-4; d_gene: -; len: 14; abundance: few
CDR3aa: CASSLIGEGRPQHF; CDR3nt: TGTGCCAGCAGCTTAATAGGGGAGGGCAGGCCCCAGCATTTT; j_gene: TRBJ1-5; v_gene: TRBV7-9; d_gene: -; len: 14; abundance: few
CDR3aa: CASSQGTFSETQYF; CDR3nt: TGTGCCAGCAGCCAGGGGACGTTTTCGGAGACCCAGTACTTC; j_gene: TRBJ2-5; v_gene: TRBV3-1; d_gene: -; len: 14; abundance: few
CDR3aa: CASSIDIYEQYF; CDR3nt: TGTGCCAGCAGTATTGACATCTACGAGCAGTACTTC; j_gene: TRBJ2-7; v_gene: TRBV12-3/TRBV12-4; d_gene: -; len: 12; abundance: -
CDR3aa: CASSFTDSTDTQYF; CDR3nt: TGCGCCAGCAGCTTTACCGACAGCACAGATACGCAGTATTTT; j_gene: TRBJ2-3; v_gene: TRBV5-1; d_gene: -; len: 14; abundance: -
CDR3aa: CAMGQSKKADTQYF; CDR3nt: TGTGCCATGGGACAGTCAAAGAAGGCAGATACGCAGTATTTT; j_gene: TRBJ2-3; v_gene: TRBV10-3; d_gene: TRBD1; len: 14; abundance: -
CDR3aa: CAISQGTGGAGTDTQYF; CDR3nt: TGTGCCATCAGTCAAGGGACAGGGGGCGCGGGCACAGATACGCAGTATTTT; j_gene: TRBJ2-3; v_gene: TRBV10-3; d_gene: TRBD1; len: 17; abundance: -
CDR3aa: CASSFRLAGNKETQYF; CDR3nt: TGTGCCAGCAGTTTTCGACTAGCGGGTAATAAAGAGACCCAGTACTTC; j_gene: TRBJ2-5; v_gene: TRBV6-5; d_gene: TRBD2; len: 16; abundance: -
CDR3aa: CASSGTGGPEQYF; CDR3nt: TGTGCCAGCAGTGGAACAGGGGGACCCGAGCAGTACTTC; j_gene: TRBJ2-7; v_gene: TRBV7-9; d_gene: TRBD1; len: 13; abundance: few
CDR3aa: CASSQSDRAYEQYF; CDR3nt: TGCGCCAGCAGCCAATCGGACCGAGCCTACGAGCAGTACTTC; j_gene: TRBJ2-7; v_gene: TRBV4-3; d_gene: -; len: 14; abundance: many